These T cell receptor beta chains were read from a single sample in a study of tumour-infiltrating T cells in Burkitt lymphoma. Profiled with immunoSEQ multiplex PCR; TCRdb holds only in-frame clones, not every one. The sample contains roughly 3,900 clones, more than 13% of which appear only once. Material: tumor tissue. The origin of the receptors is a human donor with Burkitt lymphoma. Each CDR3 is given with its conserved first and last residue. The order of the fields is D gene, J gene, V gene, clone size, CDR3 DNA, CDR3 protein. A D gene is named only where the DNA matches it firmly. Only some rows state a clone size, as once, few, many or a class for expanded clones.

>-|TRBJ2-2|TRBV27|-
TGTGCCAGCAGGGCCAGGGTTGATGTCGTGGCCGGGGAGCTGTTTTTT
CASRARVDVVAGELFF
>-|TRBJ2-3|TRBV5-4|-
TGTGCCAGCAGCTTGGAACTCAGGGCTGAAGATACGCAGTATTTT
CASSLELRAEDTQYF
>-|TRBJ1-5|TRBV28|few
TGTGCCAGCAGTTTCCTTGGCAGCGCGAGCAATCAGCCCCAGCATTTT
CASSFLGSASNQPQHF
>TRBD2|TRBJ2-1|TRBV9|-
TGTGCCAGCAGCGTCCTCGGGACTAGCGGGGGGGCCATCTACAATGAGCAGTTCTTC
CASSVLGTSGGAIYNEQFF
>TRBD1|TRBJ2-7|TRBV27|-
TGTGCCAGCAAAACCCGGGACAGGGCTGACGAGCAGTACTTC
CASKTRDRADEQYF
>TRBD2|TRBJ2-3|TRBV7-9|-
TGTGCCAGCAGCTCCTGGACTAGCGGCGAGACTAGCACAGATACGCAGTATTTT
CASSSWTSGETSTDTQYF
>-|TRBJ2-1|TRBV30|-
TGTGCCTGGAGGAGGGGGAGACATGAGCAGTTCTTC
CAWRRGRHEQFF
>-|TRBJ2-3|TRBV13|-
TGTGTCAGCAGCTTTGCAGGCACAGATACGCAGTATTTT
CVSSFAGTDTQYF
>-|TRBJ2-3|TRBV10-3|few
TGTGCCACCGTAGGGACGGCTAGCACAGATACGCAGTATTTT
CATVGTASTDTQYF
>-|TRBJ2-3|TRBV14|few
TGTGCCAGCAGCCAGAGCGACCGCGGGTATACGCAGTATTTT
CASSQSDRGYTQYF
>TRBD2|TRBJ2-1|TRBV7-9|-
TGTGCCAGCAGCTTAGGGACTAGCGGAGGGCTCTACAATGAGCAGTTCTTC
CASSLGTSGGLYNEQFF
>-|TRBJ2-7|TRBV4-1|few
TGCGCCAGCAGCCAAGGGTGGGGAGTCTACGAGCAGTACTTC
CASSQGWGVYEQYF
>TRBD1|TRBJ2-5|TRBV7-2|-
TGTGCCAGCAGCAAGCCGACAGGGATGGAGATGGGGACCCAGTACTTC
CASSKPTGMEMGTQYF
>-|TRBJ2-2|TRBV29-1|few
TGCAGCGTTGAAAGGCACAACACCGGGGAGCTGTTTTTT
CSVERHNTGELFF
>-|TRBJ1-1|TRBV30|-
TGTGCCTGGAGTGTAGGTAGGGGCACTGAAGCTTTCTTT
CAWSVGRGTEAFF
>-|TRBJ2-6|TRBV5-6|once
TGTGCCAGCACCACGTCGGGGCAAGGGGCCAACGTCCTGACTTTC
CASTTSGQGANVLTF
>-|TRBJ1-1|TRBV5-6|few
TGTGCCAGCAGGACTCCGGGACTGAAGAACACTGAAGCTTTCTTT
CASRTPGLKNTEAFF
>-|TRBJ1-1|TRBV7-9|medium-sized
TGTGCCAGCAGCTTTGGGGACACTGAAGCTTTCTTT
CASSFGDTEAFF
>TRBD2|TRBJ2-7|TRBV28|-
TGTGCCAGCAGTCTCCCCTTTTATCGGGAGGTCTCGCTCTACGAGCAGTACTTC
CASSLPFYREVSLYEQYF
>-|TRBJ2-7|TRBV5-4|-
TGTGCCAGCAGCTTTTTTTTCCAGGCAGGGAGTAACTACGAGCAGTACTTC
CASSFFFQAGSNYEQYF